This T cell receptor (beta chain) was recovered during a study of shared clonotypes between healthy human individuals. Study as a whole: Donors had three CD4 naive, three CD4 memory, two CD8 naive and one CD8 memory plate apiece. Overall study results and limits: As a rule, naive subsets had a larger estimated richness than memory subsets.

CDR3 length: 10 residues. Germline values: CDR1 MNHEY, CDR2 SMNVEV (reference sequence). V lost 8 bases and J lost 3, with 5 bases in between. As to this clone: Its antigen remains unknown. Other DNA sequences within the sample encode an identical CDR3.

The protocol was immunoSEQ multiplex PCR, while the TCRdb copy is restricted to in-frame clones and leaves out a portion. The sample gives about 2,200,000 clones, about 93% of which show up once; 1.5% to 2% is in the top ten. Naive-designated CD8 cells lacked CD45RO, were positively enriched for CCR7, and omitted terminally differentiated effector memory CD45RA+ cells. All of the donors resided in Nashville, Tennessee, and each was a Caucasian adult. This receptor was taken from a man between 18 and 35 years old in good health. Some clones in this sample may be carry-over from other donors' samples. Sequencing used naive CD8+ T cells from PBMCs. This sequence joins TRBV27 and TRBJ2-7, with D hard to call. This CDR3 reads CASGHYEQYF. CDR3 DNA sequence: TGTGCCAGCGGCCACTACGAGCAGTACTTC.